The entry below describes one T cell receptor (beta chain). This sample was included in a study of blood T cell repertoires in COVID-19. Turning to the study itself: Samples came from the United States, Italy and Spain, spanning acute and convalescent COVID-19. The cDNA or gDNA used as material had been derived from T cells, B-cell-depleted T cells, or PBMCs.

As originally analysed: Estimation of nucleated cell counts was performed using reference gene primer amplification. Clones were sequenced by immunoSEQ multiplex PCR, and TCRdb holds only the in-frame ones, with some missing. The V and J calls and clone size are taken from that table; D and trimming were inferred from the DNA. Of about 190,000 clones listed, just under 85% are singletons. The V and J ends lost 3 bases and 1 base, in that order; junction bases with no gene match: 4. CDR1 is SGHRS, CDR2 YFSETQ, per germline. CDR3 length equals 15 residues. This chain connects TRBV5-1 to TRBJ1-3, with 7 bases that match TRBD1. This receptor was obtained from a woman in her sixties or seventies with active or convalescent COVID-19. Material for sequencing was peripheral blood. The CDR3 region is CASSSRQGSGNTIYF. The CDR3 nucleotides are TGCGCCAGCAGCTCCCGACAGGGTTCTGGAAACACCATATATTTT.